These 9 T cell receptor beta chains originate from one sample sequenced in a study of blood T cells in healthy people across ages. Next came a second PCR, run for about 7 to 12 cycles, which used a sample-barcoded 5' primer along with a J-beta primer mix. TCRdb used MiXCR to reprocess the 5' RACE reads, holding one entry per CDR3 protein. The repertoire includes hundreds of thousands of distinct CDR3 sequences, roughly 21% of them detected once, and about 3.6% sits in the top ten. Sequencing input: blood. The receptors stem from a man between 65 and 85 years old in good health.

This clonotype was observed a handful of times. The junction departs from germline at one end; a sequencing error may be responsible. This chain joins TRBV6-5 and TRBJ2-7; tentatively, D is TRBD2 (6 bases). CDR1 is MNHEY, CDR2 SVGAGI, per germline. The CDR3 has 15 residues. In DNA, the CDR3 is TGTGCCAGCAGCTACTCCGGGGGTCTAAGCTACGAGCAGTACTTC. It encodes CASSYSGGLSYEQYF.

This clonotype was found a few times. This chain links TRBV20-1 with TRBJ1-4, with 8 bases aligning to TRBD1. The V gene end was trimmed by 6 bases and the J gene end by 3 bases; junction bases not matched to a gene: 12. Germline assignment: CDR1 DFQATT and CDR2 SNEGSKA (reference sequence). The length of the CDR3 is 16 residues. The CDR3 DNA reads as TGCAGTGCCTCCCGGGACAGGAGGGGCCCTAATGAAAAACTGTTTTTT. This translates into CSASRDRRGPNEKLFF.

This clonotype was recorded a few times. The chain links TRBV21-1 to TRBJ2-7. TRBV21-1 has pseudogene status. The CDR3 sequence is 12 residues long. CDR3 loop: CASRKRVREQYF. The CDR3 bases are TGTGCCAGCAGGAAAAGGGTAAGGGAGCAGTACTTC.

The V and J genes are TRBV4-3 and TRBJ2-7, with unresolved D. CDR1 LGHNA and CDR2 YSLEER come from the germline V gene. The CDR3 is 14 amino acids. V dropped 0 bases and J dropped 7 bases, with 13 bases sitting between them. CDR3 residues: CASSQDKELGEQYF. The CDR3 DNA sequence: TGCGCCAGCAGCCAAGATAAGGAGCTGGGGGAGCAGTACTTC.

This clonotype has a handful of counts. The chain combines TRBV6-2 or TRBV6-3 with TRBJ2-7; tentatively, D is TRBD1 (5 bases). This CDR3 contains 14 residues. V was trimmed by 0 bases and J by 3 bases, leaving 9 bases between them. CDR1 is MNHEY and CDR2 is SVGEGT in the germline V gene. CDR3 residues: CASSYSRTLYEQYF. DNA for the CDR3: TGTGCCAGCAGTTACTCGAGGACACTCTACGAGCAGTACTTC.

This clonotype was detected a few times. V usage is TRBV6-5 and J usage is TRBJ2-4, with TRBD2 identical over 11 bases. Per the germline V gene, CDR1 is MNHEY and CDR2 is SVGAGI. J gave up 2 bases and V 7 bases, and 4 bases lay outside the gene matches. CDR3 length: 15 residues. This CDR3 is CASKQTSGTKNIQYF. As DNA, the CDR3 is TGTGCCAGCAAACAGACTAGCGGGACCAAAAACATTCAGTACTTC.

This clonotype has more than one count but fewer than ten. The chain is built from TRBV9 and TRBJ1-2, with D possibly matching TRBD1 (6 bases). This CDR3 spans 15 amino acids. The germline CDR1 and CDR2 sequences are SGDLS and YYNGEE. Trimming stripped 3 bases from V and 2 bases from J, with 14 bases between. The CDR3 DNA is TGTGCCAGCAGCGCCCTCAACACAGGGAACTATGGCTACACCTTC. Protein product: CASSALNTGNYGYTF.

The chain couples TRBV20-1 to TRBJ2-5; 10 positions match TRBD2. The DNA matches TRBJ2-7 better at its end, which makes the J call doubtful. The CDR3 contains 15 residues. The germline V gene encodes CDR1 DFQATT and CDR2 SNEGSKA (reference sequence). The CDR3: CSAIAGGPFDGEQYF. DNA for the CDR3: TGCAGTGCTATAGCGGGAGGCCCCTTTGATGGCGAGCAGTACTTC.

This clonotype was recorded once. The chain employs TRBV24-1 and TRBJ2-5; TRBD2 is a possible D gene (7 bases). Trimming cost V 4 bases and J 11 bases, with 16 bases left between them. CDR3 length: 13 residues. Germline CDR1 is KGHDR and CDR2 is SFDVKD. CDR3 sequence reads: CATSERGAGEQYF. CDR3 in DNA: TGTGCCACCAGTGAAAGGGGGGCGGGGGAGCAGTACTTC.